What follows describes a single T cell receptor (beta chain). Antigen specificity is unknown. The data stem from a study of T cell responses to AZD1222 COVID-19 vaccine. Germline assignment: CDR1 MDHEN and CDR2 SYDVKM. V was clipped by 3 bases and J by 10 bases, with 15 bases between them. CDR3 length: 14 amino acids. Points from the study as a whole: Every sample of the repertoires postdated the peak T cell response.

Data came from immunoSEQ multiplex PCR; TCRdb stores just in-frame clones and leaves some out. The data contain approximately 100,000 clones, approximately 85% of them singletons. The chain is built from TRBV28 and TRBJ1-4; D gene unclear. This TCR came from an adult in good health. The sample here was peripheral blood, taken on day 0 of MenACWY control vaccination. CDR3 coding DNA: TGTGCCAGCAGTTTCAGCGATCGAGGAGGAAAACTGTTTTTT. This gives the protein CASSFSDRGGKLFF.